What follows is one T cell receptor beta chain and its context. Its specificity is unknown. The entry originates in a study of early T cells in non-severe SARS-CoV-2 infection. Turning to the study itself: The study sequenced bulk RNA from unsorted whole blood, with chains unpaired. Findings of the study overall: Anti-spike CD8 responses were favored in VDJdb matching, and private and CD4 specificities were missed.

The ends were cut back, 1 base at V and 0 bases at J, with 7 bases in the middle. Germline values: CDR1 MNHEY, CDR2 SMNVEV (reference sequence). This CDR3 comprises 14 residues. Tagging with unique molecular identifiers was applied to individual cDNA molecules. TCRdb re-called the 5' RACE reads with MiXCR, one entry per CDR3 protein. This sample has fewer than 85,000 distinct CDR3 sequences; over 9% occur once, and the top ten carry more than 4.5%. V and J are TRBV27 and TRBJ2-7; D remains unclear. The sequence derives from an adult who was a healthcare worker with PCR-confirmed SARS-CoV-2 infection or an uninfected control (not recorded which). The sequenced material came from whole blood. CDR3 region: CASSLYESSYEQYF. The CDR3 DNA is TGTGCCAGCAGTTTATACGAAAGCTCCTACGAGCAGTACTTC.